The 25 T cell receptor beta chains below come from one sample, sequenced in a study of cytomegalovirus exposure and HLA in healthy donors. PCR employed 60 Vbeta and 13 Jbeta primers. Sequencing used immunoSEQ multiplex PCR; TCRdb keeps in-frame clones, though not all of them. Among about 43,000 clones listed, roughly 63% were seen once. Material for sequencing was PBMCs. The receptors stem from a man between 60 and 75 years old in good health and CMV-seropositive.

The V and J genes are TRBV29-1 and TRBJ2-3; D is uncertain. Looked up from germline, CDR1 is SQVTM and CDR2 is ANQGSEA. The CDR3 totals 14 residues. V was trimmed by 2 bases and J by 2 bases, leaving 11 bases between them. The CDR3 bases are TGCAGCGTTGAACCCTCGGGTACCACAGATACGCAGTATTTT. It codes for CSVEPSGTTDTQYF.

The gene calls are TRBV4-1 and TRBJ2-7, with TRBD2 matching 7 bases. The junction had 7 bases not matched to a gene; V was cut back by 4 bases and J by 4 bases. The CDR3 is 14 amino acids. In germline, CDR1 is MGHRA, CDR2 YSYEKL. The CDR3 is CASSLREIGYEQYF. The CDR3 nucleotides are TGCGCCAGCAGCCTGCGGGAGATTGGTTACGAGCAGTACTTC.

This chain joins TRBV5-6 and TRBJ2-1, with D uncertain. The V end lost 7 bases, the J end lost 10 bases, and 21 bases lay between the germline ends. Germline V gene data show CDR1 as SGHDT and CDR2 as YYEEEE. CDR3 length equals 14 residues. The CDR3 DNA reads as TGTGCCAGCGCGGCCCCGGCCGCGCCATGGGAGCAGTTCTTC. Amino acid sequence: CASAAPAAPWEQFF.

The rearrangement joins TRBV19 to TRBJ2-2, with 7 bases that match TRBD1. There are 15 residues in the CDR3. Per the germline V gene, CDR1 is LNHDA and CDR2 is SQIVND (reference sequence). Losses at the gene ends were 4 bases for V and 1 base for J; bases not matched to a gene: 3. The CDR3 loop reads CASSTGTVNTGELFF. CDR3 in DNA: TGTGCCAGTAGTACCGGGACAGTGAACACCGGGGAGCTGTTTTTT.

The chain combines TRBV4-1 with TRBJ2-2; TRBD2 matches 15 bases. This CDR3 has 16 residues. Trimming took 1 base from V and 7 from J; bases not matched to a gene: 1. CDR1 MGHRA and CDR2 YSYEKL come from the germline V gene. The CDR3 DNA follows: TGCGCCAGCAGCCAAGGGACTAGCGGGAGGGTCGGGGAGCTGTTTTTT. This translates into CASSQGTSGRVGELFF.

This sequence joins TRBV14 and TRBJ2-2; 12 bases map to TRBD1. The V gene end was trimmed by 4 bases and the J gene end by 2 bases; junction bases not matched to a gene: 5. CDR1 and CDR2 (germline): SGHDN, FVKESK. This CDR3 has 17 amino acids. The CDR3 spells CASSPWDRGLNTGELFF. CDR3 coding DNA: TGTGCCAGCAGCCCGTGGGACAGGGGGCTTAACACCGGGGAGCTGTTTTTT. The full variable domain, its missing parts supplied by reference TRBV14 and TRBJ2-2, is EAGVTQFPSHSVIEKGQTVTLRCDPISGHDNLYWYRRVMGKEIKFLLHFVKESKQDESGMPNNRFLAERTGGTYSTLKVQPAELEDSGVYFCASSPWDRGLNTGELFFGEGSRLTVL.

Written as DNA, the CDR3 is TGTGCCTGGAGTCCTGACAGGTACACTGAAGCTTTCTTT. The encoded protein is CAWSPDRYTEAFF. The chain uses TRBV30 and TRBJ1-1, with D tentatively TRBD1 (6 bases). Trimming left V 2 bases short and J 3 bases short, with 10 bases between. Germline CDR1 GTSNPN, CDR2 SVGIG (reference sequence). The CDR3 runs to 13 residues.

This chain joins TRBV6-1 and TRBJ1-1, with 7 bases aligning to TRBD1. CDR1 is MNHNS and CDR2 is SASEGT in the germline V gene. V lost 5 bases, J lost 1 base, and 4 bases stayed unmatched. This CDR3 spans 14 amino acids. This CDR3 is CASSPQGGNTEAFF. In DNA, the CDR3 is TGTGCCAGCAGTCCCCAGGGGGGGAACACTGAAGCTTTCTTT.

The chain has TRBV6-6 and TRBJ2-5, with D maybe TRBD2 (5 bases). The CDR3 totals 13 residues. Germline V lookup: CDR1 MNHNY, CDR2 SVGAGI (reference sequence). V was shortened by 2 bases and J by 4 bases, with 8 bases between the two germline ends. CDR3 in amino acids: CASSYRGRETQYF. The CDR3 bases are TGTGCCAGCAGTTACCGCGGGCGAGAGACCCAGTACTTC.

This rearrangement joins TRBV19 to TRBJ2-1; TRBD2 aligns across 14 bases. This CDR3 is 16 amino acids long. V lost 5 bases, J lost 9 bases, and 9 bases stayed unmatched. Germline values: CDR1 LNHDA, CDR2 SQIVND (reference sequence). CDR3 region: CASSPRLAGGLGEQFF. CDR3 sequence (DNA): TGTGCCAGTAGTCCTCGACTAGCGGGAGGGCTAGGTGAGCAGTTCTTC.

The rearrangement uses TRBV30 and TRBJ2-7; tentatively, D is TRBD1 (6 bases). Germline loops: CDR1 GTSNPN, CDR2 SVGIG (reference sequence). V lost 0 bases and J 6 bases, leaving 9 bases between the germline ends. The CDR3 is 12 residues long. CDR3 bases: TGTGCCTGGAGTGTAGACAGGACCGAGCAGTACTTC. This translates into CAWSVDRTEQYF.

The rearrangement joins TRBV28 to TRBJ2-7; 10 nucleotides agree with TRBD2. Germline loops: CDR1 MDHEN, CDR2 SYDVKM. The trim removed 6 bases at V and 6 bases at J, leaving 8 bases unmatched. The CDR3 runs 14 residues. Here the CDR3 DNA reads TGTGCCAGCAGGCAACTGGGACTAGCGTTCGAGCAGTACTTC. Encoded protein: CASRQLGLAFEQYF.

The chain recombines TRBV27 with TRBJ2-4; 9 nucleotides line up with TRBD2. The germline CDR1 and CDR2 sequences are MNHEY and SMNVEV (reference sequence). The CDR3 extends over 16 amino acids. Trimming took 4 bases from V and 3 from J; bases not matched to a gene: 7. The CDR3 spells CASSSTLAGVKNIQYF. For the CDR3, the DNA is TGTGCCAGCAGTTCCACACTAGCGGGTGTCAAAAACATTCAGTACTTC.

As for this clone: The junction does not match germline at one end; this may be a read error. The chain couples TRBV4-3 to TRBJ2-5; no clear D. This CDR3 is built from 15 residues. The germline V gene has CDR1 LGHNA and CDR2 YSLEER. CDR3 in DNA: TGCGCCAGCAGCCAAGTGGGTTGGGCAAGAGAGCCCCAGTACTTC. Translating it yields CASSQVGWAREPQYF.

V usage is TRBV6-5 and J usage is TRBJ2-1, with unresolved D. Trimming pared 5 bases from V and 2 bases from J, leaving 7 bases between. Germline values: CDR1 MNHEY, CDR2 SVGAGI. The CDR3 runs 13 residues. The DNA of the CDR3 is TGTGCCAGCAGTGCGTTTCCCTACAATGAGCAGTTCTTC. Its translation: CASSAFPYNEQFF.

The J gene is TRBJ2-7, the V gene TRBV4-1, with D possibly TRBD2 on 5 matching bases. Trimming removed 2 bases at V and 2 bases at J, with 10 bases between. Germline lookup yields CDR1 MGHRA and CDR2 YSYEKL. This CDR3 comprises 14 residues. The CDR3 nucleotides are TGCGCCAGCAGCCAACGGGAAGCAACCTACGAGCAGTACTTC. It encodes CASSQREATYEQYF.

This clone was found a few times. The chain combines TRBV11-1 with TRBJ2-3, with 8 positions matching TRBD2. Germline V gene data show CDR1 as SGHAT and CDR2 as FQDESV (reference sequence). V dropped 4 bases and J dropped 2; count of bases not matched to a gene: 8. CDR3 size: 16 residues. The CDR3 nucleotides read TGTGCCAGCAGCTCCCGGGGGCGGGAGGTCACAGATACGCAGTATTTT. Protein: CASSSRGREVTDTQYF. Combining the CDR3 with reference TRBV11-1 and TRBJ2-3 gives the whole variable domain EAEVAQSPRYKITEKSQAVAFWCDPISGHATLYWYRQILGQGPELLVQFQDESVVDDSQLPKDRFSAERLKGVDSTLKIQPAELGDSAMYLCASSSRGREVTDTQYFGPGTRLTVL.

This clone came up a few times. The chain is built from TRBV6-1 and TRBJ1-2; the D is unclear. The V end was cut by 5 bases, the J end by 4 bases, with 8 bases between. The CDR3 totals 12 residues. Per germline, CDR1 MNHNS and CDR2 SASEGT. CDR3 residues: CASSPHTYGYTF. CDR3 nucleotide sequence: TGTGCCAGCAGTCCTCACACCTATGGCTACACCTTC.

This clone was observed a handful of times. The chain joins TRBV7-3 to TRBJ2-1, with 11 bases matching TRBD1. V gave up 4 bases and J gave up 7 bases; unmatched junction bases: 6. The CDR3 totals 15 residues. Germline V gene sequence: CDR1 SGHTA, CDR2 FQGTGA. CDR3 region: CASSSGQGALNEQFF. Written as DNA, the CDR3 is TGTGCCAGCAGCTCCGGACAGGGGGCGTTAAATGAGCAGTTCTTC.

V gene TRBV7-2 combines with J gene TRBJ2-2; a possible D gene is TRBD1 (6 bases). This CDR3 comprises 18 residues. Germline lookup yields CDR1 SGHTA and CDR2 FQGNSA. The V end was cut by 3 bases, the J end by 2 bases, with 19 bases between. CDR3 sequence: CASSFLMVWGRNTGELFF. The CDR3 DNA sequence: TGTGCCAGCAGCTTCCTCATGGTCTGGGGGCGTAACACCGGGGAGCTGTTTTTT.

J is TRBJ1-5 and V is TRBV11-2; 8 nucleotides agree with TRBD1. V gave up 6 bases and J gave up 6 bases; unmatched junction bases: 7. The CDR3 consists of 14 residues. Per the germline V gene, CDR1 is SGHAT and CDR2 is FQNNGV. The CDR3 DNA reads TGTGCCAGCAGTTCGCAGGGGGCCCGTCAGCCCCAGCATTTT. Protein sequence: CASSSQGARQPQHF.

The CDR3 DNA is TGTGCCACCAACGAGGGAGAAGAGACCCAGTACTTC. Its translation is CATNEGEETQYF. This chain connects TRBV15 to TRBJ2-5, with D maybe TRBD2 (5 bases). Per germline, CDR1 LNHNV and CDR2 YYDKDF (reference sequence). V was shortened by 7 bases and J by 3 bases, with 9 bases between the two germline ends. The CDR3 has 12 amino acids.

This clone was detected only a few times. The rearrangement joins TRBV19 to TRBJ1-2; TRBD1 might be the D (5 bases). V was trimmed by 7 bases and J by 8 bases, leaving 23 bases between them. The germline gives CDR1 LNHDA, CDR2 SQIVND (reference sequence). The CDR3 contains 15 residues. Written as DNA, the CDR3 is TGTGCCAGTACCCCCGACCAACAATGGGGCTTCGGCTACACCTTC. Translated: CASTPDQQWGFGYTF.

This sequence joins TRBV6-1 and TRBJ1-1; perhaps TRBD1 as D (5 bases). The CDR3 totals 14 residues. V lost 7 bases to trimming and J lost 1 base, with 13 bases between them. CDR1 and CDR2 (germline): MNHNS, SASEGT. The CDR3 spells CASTLTERNTEAFF. The CDR3, as DNA: TGTGCCAGCACCTTGACAGAGAGGAACACTGAAGCTTTCTTT.

Only one count was recorded for this clone. The chain carries TRBV6-5 and TRBJ1-6; TRBD1 agrees at 9 bases. V was pared by 4 bases and J by 9 bases, with 10 bases of the junction left unmatched. Germline assignment: CDR1 MNHEY and CDR2 SVGAGI. This CDR3 contains 16 residues. CDR3 DNA: TGTGCCAGCAGTTCATTACCGGGACAGGGTGTTTCACCCCTCCACTTT. Encoded protein: CASSSLPGQGVSPLHF.